The clone carrying this T cell receptor beta chain was recorded many times. The antigen is not known. V lost 5 bases, J lost 1 base, and 6 bases stayed unmatched. The CDR3 covers 15 residues. CDR1 is LNHDA and CDR2 is SQIVND in the germline V gene (reference sequence). According to the study, genomic DNA was the template for TCR beta VDJ and CDR3 profiling. TCRdb re-derived calls from the reads in MiXCR, one entry per CDR3 protein. The sample shows some 200,000 distinct CDR3 sequences, approximately 51% of them seen only once. These data are taken from a study of CD8+CD57+ T cells in acquired aplastic anemia. Whole-study context: Sorted CD4+ plus CD8+ cells gave DNA averaging about 3.2 ug.

It was patients with CD8+CD57+ cell expansion by flow cytometry who were chosen for sequencing. No therapy had been given to the patients at the time of blood sampling. Study outcomes and limitations: Overlapping CD8+ CDR3 repertoires of patients and controls contained around 31 shared sequences.

The rearrangement links TRBV19 to TRBJ2-7, with 9 bases matching TRBD1. The sample consisted of sorted CD4+, CD8+, or CD8+CD57+ T cells (not recorded which) from PBMCs. The sequence derives from a human donor with aplastic anemia. The CDR3 DNA is TGTGCCAGTAGTCCCGGGGGGACAGGGTCCTACGAGCAGTACTTC. It specifies CASSPGGTGSYEQYF.